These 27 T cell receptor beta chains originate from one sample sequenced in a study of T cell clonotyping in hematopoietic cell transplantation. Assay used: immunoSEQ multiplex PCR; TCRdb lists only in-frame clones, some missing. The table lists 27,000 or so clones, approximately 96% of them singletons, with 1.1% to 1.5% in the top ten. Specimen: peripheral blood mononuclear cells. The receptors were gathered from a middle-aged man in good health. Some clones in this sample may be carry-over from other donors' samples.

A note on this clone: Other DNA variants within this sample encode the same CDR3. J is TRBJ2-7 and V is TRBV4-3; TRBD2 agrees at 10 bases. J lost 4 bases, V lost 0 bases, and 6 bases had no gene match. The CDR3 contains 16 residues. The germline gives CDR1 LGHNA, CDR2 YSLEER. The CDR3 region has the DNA TGCGCCAGCAGCCAAGATCGGGCTAGCGGGGGATACGAGCAGTACTTC. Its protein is CASSQDRASGGYEQYF.

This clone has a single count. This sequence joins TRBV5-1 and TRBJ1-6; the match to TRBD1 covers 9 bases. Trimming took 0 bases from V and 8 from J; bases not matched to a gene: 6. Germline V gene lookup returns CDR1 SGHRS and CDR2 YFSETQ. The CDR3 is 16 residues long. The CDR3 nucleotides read TGCGCCAGCAGCTTGGGACCGGGACAGGGCGATTCACCCCTCCACTTT. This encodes CASSLGPGQGDSPLHF.

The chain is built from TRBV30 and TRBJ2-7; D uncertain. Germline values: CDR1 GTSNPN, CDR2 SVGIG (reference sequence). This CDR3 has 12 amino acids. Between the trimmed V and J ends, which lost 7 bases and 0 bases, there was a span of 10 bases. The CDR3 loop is CASHDDSYEQYF. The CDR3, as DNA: TGTGCCTCACATGATGACTCCTACGAGCAGTACTTC.

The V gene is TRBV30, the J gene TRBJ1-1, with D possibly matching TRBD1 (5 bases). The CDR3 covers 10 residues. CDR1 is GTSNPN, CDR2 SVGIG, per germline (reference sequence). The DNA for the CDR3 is TGTGCGACAGTGAACACTGAAGCTTTCTTT. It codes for CATVNTEAFF.

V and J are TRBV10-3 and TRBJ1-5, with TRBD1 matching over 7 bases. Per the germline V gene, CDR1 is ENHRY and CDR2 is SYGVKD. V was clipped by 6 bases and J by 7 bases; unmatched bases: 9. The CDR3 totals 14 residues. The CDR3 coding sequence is TGTGCCATCAGCCCCGGACAGGAAGAACAGCCCCAGCATTTT. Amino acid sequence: CAISPGQEEQPQHF.

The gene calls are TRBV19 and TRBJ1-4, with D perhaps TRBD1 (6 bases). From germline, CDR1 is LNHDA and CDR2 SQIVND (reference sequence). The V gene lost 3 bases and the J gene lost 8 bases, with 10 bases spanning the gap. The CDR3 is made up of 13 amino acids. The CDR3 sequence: CASSIRGAEKLFF. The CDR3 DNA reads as TGTGCCAGTAGTATTCGGGGGGCAGAAAAACTGTTTTTT.

The CDR3 nucleotides are TGTGCCAGCAGCTTGGGACAGGGGGGTGGAGACGAGCAGTACTTC. Amino acid sequence: CASSLGQGGGDEQYF. This chain connects TRBV5-4 to TRBJ2-7; 9 nucleotides match TRBD1. Germline loops: CDR1 SGHNT, CDR2 YYREEE (reference sequence). The CDR3 contains 15 residues. Germline trimming cut 0 bases from V and 5 bases from J; bases unmatched to any gene: 6.

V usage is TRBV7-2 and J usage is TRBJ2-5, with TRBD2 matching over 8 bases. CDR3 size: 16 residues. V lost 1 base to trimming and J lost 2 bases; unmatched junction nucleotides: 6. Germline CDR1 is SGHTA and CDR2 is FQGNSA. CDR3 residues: CASSLERGKTQETQYF. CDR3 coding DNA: TGTGCCAGCAGCTTAGAGCGGGGGAAGACTCAAGAGACCCAGTACTTC. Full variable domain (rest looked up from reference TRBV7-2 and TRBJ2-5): GAGVSQSPSNKVTEKGKDVELRCDPISGHTALYWYRQSLGQGLEFLIYFQGNSAPDKSGLPSDRFSAERTGGSVSTLTIQRTQQEDSAVYLCASSLERGKTQETQYFGPGTRLLVL.

The CDR3 protein is CASSDFGTSYEQYF. The CDR3 DNA sequence: TGTGCCAGCAGCGATTTCGGGACCTCCTACGAGCAGTACTTC. The V and J genes are TRBV5-4 and TRBJ2-7; D tentatively reads TRBD1 or TRBD2 (5 bases each). Per germline, CDR1 SGHNT and CDR2 YYREEE (reference sequence). The CDR3 runs 14 residues. V lost 4 bases and J 0 bases, leaving 11 bases between the germline ends.

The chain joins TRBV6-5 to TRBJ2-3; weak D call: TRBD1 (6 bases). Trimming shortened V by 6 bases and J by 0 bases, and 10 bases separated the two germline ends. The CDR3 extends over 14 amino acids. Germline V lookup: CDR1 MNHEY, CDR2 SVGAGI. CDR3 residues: CASSRRGSTDTQYF. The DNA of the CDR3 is TGTGCCAGCAGCCGCAGGGGAAGCACAGATACGCAGTATTTT.

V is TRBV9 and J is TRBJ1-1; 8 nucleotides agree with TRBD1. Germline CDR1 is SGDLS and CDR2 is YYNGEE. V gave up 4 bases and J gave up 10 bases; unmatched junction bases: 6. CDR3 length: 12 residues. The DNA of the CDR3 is TGTGCCAGCAGCCCTGGACAGGGTGGAGCTTTCTTT. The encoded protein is CASSPGQGGAFF.

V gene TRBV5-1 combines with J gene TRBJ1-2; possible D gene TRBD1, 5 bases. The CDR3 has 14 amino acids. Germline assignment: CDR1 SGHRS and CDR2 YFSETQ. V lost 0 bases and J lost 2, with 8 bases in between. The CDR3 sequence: CASSLDPGNYGYTF. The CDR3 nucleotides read TGCGCCAGCAGCTTGGATCCAGGGAACTATGGCTACACCTTC. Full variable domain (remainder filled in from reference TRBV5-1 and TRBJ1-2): KAGVTQTPRYLIKTRGQQVTLSCSPISGHRSVSWYQQTPGQGLQFLFEYFSETQRNKGNFPGRFSGRQFSNSRSEMNVSTLELGDSALYLCASSLDPGNYGYTFGSGTRLTVV.

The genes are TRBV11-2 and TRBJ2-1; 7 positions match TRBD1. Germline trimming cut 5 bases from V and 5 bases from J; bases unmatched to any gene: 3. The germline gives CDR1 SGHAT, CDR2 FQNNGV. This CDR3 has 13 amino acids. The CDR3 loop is CASSGTVNNEQFF. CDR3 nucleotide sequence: TGTGCCAGCAGCGGGACAGTGAACAATGAGCAGTTCTTC. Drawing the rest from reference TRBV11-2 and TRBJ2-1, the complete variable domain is EAGVAQSPRYKIIEKRQSVAFWCNPISGHATLYWYQQILGQGPKLLIQFQNNGVVDDSQLPKDRFSAERLKGVDSTLKIQPAKLEDSAVYLCASSGTVNNEQFFGPGTRLTVL.

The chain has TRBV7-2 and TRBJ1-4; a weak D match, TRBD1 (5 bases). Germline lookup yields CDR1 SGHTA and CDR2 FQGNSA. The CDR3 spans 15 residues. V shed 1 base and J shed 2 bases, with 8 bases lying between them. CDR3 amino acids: CASSLGRGTNEKLFF. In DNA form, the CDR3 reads TGTGCCAGCAGCTTAGGTCGGGGGACTAATGAAAAACTGTTTTTT.

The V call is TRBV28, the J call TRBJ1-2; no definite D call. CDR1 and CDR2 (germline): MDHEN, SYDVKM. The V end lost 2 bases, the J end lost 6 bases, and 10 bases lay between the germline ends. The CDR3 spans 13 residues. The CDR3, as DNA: TGTGCCAGCAGTTTACTGGCAGGCAATGGCTACACCTTC. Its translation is CASSLLAGNGYTF.

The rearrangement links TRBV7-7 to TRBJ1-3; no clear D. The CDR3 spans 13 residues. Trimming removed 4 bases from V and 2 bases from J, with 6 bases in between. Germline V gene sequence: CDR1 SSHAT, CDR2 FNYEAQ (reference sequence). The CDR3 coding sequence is TGTGCCAGCAGCTCCTCAACTGGAAACACCATATATTTT. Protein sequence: CASSSSTGNTIYF.

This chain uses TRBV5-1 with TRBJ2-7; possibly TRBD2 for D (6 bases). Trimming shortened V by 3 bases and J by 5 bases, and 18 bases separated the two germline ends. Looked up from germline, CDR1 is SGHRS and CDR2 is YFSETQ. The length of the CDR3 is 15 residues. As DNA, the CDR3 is TGCGCCAGCAGCTGGGGGGTCGCAGACGCCCACGAGCAGTACTTC. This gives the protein CASSWGVADAHEQYF.

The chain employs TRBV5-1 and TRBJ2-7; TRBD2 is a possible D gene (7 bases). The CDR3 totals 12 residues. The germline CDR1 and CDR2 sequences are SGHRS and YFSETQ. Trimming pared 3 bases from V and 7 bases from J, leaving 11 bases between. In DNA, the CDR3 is TGCGCCAGCAGCTCAAGGGGGGGTGAGCAGTACTTC. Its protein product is CASSSRGGEQYF.

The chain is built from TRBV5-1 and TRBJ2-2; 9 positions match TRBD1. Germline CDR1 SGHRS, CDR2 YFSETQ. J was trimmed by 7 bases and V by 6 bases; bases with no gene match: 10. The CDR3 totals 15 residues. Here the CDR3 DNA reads TGCGCCAGCATTGGCGGGGACAGGGCTCGCGGGGAGCTGTTTTTT. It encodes CASIGGDRARGELFF.

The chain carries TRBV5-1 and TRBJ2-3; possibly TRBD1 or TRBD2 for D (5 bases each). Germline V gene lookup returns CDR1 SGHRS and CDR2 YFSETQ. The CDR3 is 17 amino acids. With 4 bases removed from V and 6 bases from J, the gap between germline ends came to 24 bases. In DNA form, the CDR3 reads TGCGCCAGCAGCCCAGAGGGAGTTTGGGGCCCAGGGGATACGCAGTATTTT. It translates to CASSPEGVWGPGDTQYF.

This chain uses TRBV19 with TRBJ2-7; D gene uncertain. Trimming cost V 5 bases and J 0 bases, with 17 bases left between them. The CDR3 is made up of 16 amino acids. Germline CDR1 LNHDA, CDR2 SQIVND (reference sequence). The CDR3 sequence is CASSLGQKVYSYEQYF. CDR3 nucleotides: TGTGCCAGTAGTCTCGGGCAGAAAGTTTACTCCTACGAGCAGTACTTC.

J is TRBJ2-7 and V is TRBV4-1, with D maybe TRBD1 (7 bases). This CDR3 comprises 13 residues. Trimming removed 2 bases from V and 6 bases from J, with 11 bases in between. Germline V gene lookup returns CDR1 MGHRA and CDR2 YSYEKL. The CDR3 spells CASSQPGGTEQYF. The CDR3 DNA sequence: TGCGCCAGCAGCCAACCAGGGGGGACCGAGCAGTACTTC.

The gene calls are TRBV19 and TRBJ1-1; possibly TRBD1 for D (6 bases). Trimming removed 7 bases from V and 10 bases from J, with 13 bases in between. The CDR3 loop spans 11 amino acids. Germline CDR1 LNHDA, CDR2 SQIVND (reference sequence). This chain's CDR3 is CASNAGGTAFF. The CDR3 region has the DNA TGTGCCAGTAACGCGGGGGGCACAGCTTTCTTT.

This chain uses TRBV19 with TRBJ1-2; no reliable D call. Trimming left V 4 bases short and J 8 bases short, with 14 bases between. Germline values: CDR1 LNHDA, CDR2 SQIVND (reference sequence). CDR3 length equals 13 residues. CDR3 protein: CASSTESLGGYTF. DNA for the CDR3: TGTGCCAGTAGTACCGAAAGCCTGGGGGGCTACACCTTC. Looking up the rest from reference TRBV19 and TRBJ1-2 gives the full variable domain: DGGITQSPKYLFRKEGQNVTLSCEQNLNHDAMYWYRQDPGQGLRLIYYSQIVNDFQKGDIAEGYSVSREKKESFPLTVTSAQKNPTAFYLCASSTESLGGYTFGSGTRLTVV.

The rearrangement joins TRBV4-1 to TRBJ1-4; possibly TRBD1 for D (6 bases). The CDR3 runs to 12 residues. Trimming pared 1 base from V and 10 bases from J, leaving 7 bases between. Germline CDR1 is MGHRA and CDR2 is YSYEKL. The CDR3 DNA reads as TGCGCCAGCAGCCAAGTAGGGGGAAAACTGTTTTTT. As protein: CASSQVGGKLFF.

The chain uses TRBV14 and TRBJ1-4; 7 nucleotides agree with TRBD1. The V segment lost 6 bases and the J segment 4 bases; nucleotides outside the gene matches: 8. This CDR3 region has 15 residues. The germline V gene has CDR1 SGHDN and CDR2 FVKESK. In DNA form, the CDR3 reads TGTGCCAGCAGTCCCCGGGGACAGTTTAATGAAAAACTGTTTTTT. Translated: CASSPRGQFNEKLFF.

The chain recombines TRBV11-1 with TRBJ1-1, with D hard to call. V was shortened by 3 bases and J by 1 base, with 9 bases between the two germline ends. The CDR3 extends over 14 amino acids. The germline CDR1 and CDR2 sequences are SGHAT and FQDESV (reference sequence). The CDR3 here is CASSFALQNTEAFF. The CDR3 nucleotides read TGTGCCAGCAGCTTCGCTTTACAGAACACTGAAGCTTTCTTT.